This T cell receptor (beta chain) appears in the sequencing data of a study of blood T cell repertoires in COVID-19. Overall study: The United States, Italy and Spain supplied acute and convalescent COVID-19 samples. The analysed material was cDNA or gDNA that came from T cells, B-cell-depleted T cells, or PBMCs.

The V gene's germline CDR1 is MNHNS and CDR2 SASEGT. The CDR3 runs 12 residues. V was shortened by 2 bases and J by 4 bases, with 5 bases between the two germline ends. Study processing details: Reference gene primer amplification yielded estimated nucleated cell counts. Sequencing used immunoSEQ multiplex PCR; TCRdb keeps in-frame clones, though not all of them. That table furnishes V, J and clone size, whereas the DNA furnished D and trimming. This table holds over 300,000 clones, about 82% found once. The clonotype was recovered from a human donor in a cohort sampled during active COVID-19. The sequencing input was peripheral blood. V is TRBV6-1 and J is TRBJ2-5, with D unresolved. The CDR3 DNA reads TGTGCCAGCAGTGAAAAACTAGAGACCCAGTACTTC. It translates to CASSEKLETQYF.